Listed here are 3 T cell receptor beta chains from one sample, sequenced in a study of cytomegalovirus exposure and HLA in healthy donors. The PCR employed 60 Vbeta primers together with 13 Jbeta primers. Measured with immunoSEQ multiplex PCR; TCRdb has only the in-frame clones, and not every one. The data show about 160,000 clones, with roughly four fifths seen just once and 1.5% to 2% held by the top ten. The source material was PBMCs. Receptor source: a woman between 18 and 29 years old in good health and CMV-seronegative.

The J gene is TRBJ2-5, the V gene TRBV29-1; 9 positions match TRBD2. Germline V gene lookup returns CDR1 SQVTM and CDR2 ANQGSEA. CDR3 size: 20 residues. J lost 5 bases, V lost 5 bases, and 27 bases had no gene match. CDR3 in amino acids: CSVPISTSPILAGGGETQYF. The CDR3 bases are TGCAGCGTTCCCATCTCCACCTCGCCGATACTAGCGGGTGGTGGTGAGACCCAGTACTTC.

This clone has just a few counts. The chain is built from TRBV11-2 and TRBJ2-1, with 9 bases identical to TRBD2. After removal of 3 bases from V and 2 bases from J, the junction contained 5 bases not matched to a gene. CDR1 is SGHAT, CDR2 FQNNGV, per germline. The CDR3 contains 16 residues. In DNA form, the CDR3 reads TGTGCCAGCAGCTTTGAGAGCGGGGGGCCCTACAATGAGCAGTTCTTC. This translates into CASSFESGGPYNEQFF.

This chain connects TRBV7-8 to TRBJ1-5; TRBD1 is a possible D gene (6 bases). The CDR3 is made up of 15 amino acids. V was clipped by 3 bases and J by 0 bases, with 9 bases between them. The germline gives CDR1 SGHVS, CDR2 FQNEAQ. CDR3 coding DNA: TGTGCCAGCAGCTTGGGACATCATAGCAATCAGCCCCAGCATTTT. Translating it yields CASSLGHHSNQPQHF.